The sequence of this TCR beta chain was determined in a study of T cell repertoires in cytomegalovirus infection. Study summary: Public TCR beta signatures provided an indication of both CMV infection and a matching HLA type.

Each CDR3 protein gets one entry after TCRdb re-called the reads with MiXCR. The data show 160,000 or so distinct CDR3 sequences, over 15% seen once. The CDR3 extends over 15 amino acids. Germline lookup yields CDR1 SGHTA and CDR2 FQGNSA. The junction had 4 bases not matched to a gene; V was cut back by 2 bases and J by 2 bases. Concerning this clonotype itself: As yet, its antigen is unknown.

Study-wide points: Dominating the ex vivo response were TCR beta clonotypes that were CMV-specific and HLA-C-restricted. Carriers of CMV and the relevant HLA type were discriminated by public TCR beta frequency.

The chain uses TRBV7-2 and TRBJ2-3, with 7 bases fitting TRBD2. The sequenced sample was CD8+ T cells from PBMCs. This TCR was sampled from a human donor in good health (CMV status not recorded). Some clones in this sample may be carry-over from other donors' samples. The CDR3 coding sequence is TGTGCCAGCAGCTTAATAGCGGGTCTCACAGATACGCAGTATTTT. Its translation is CASSLIAGLTDTQYF.